The TCR beta chain described here comes from a study of T-cell memory formation after mild COVID-19. This clonotype was seen only a few times. CDR1 is MNHEY, CDR2 SVGEGT, per germline. The CDR3 contains 14 residues. V was trimmed by 4 bases and J by 4 bases, leaving 13 bases between them. One entry per CDR3 protein, called by TCRdb with MiXCR from the 5' RACE reads. The repertoire includes 120,000 or so distinct CDR3 sequences, 16% of them detected once, and about 15% sits in the top ten. This clonotype originated in an adult woman who had mild COVID-19 (a few samples of this study predate the infection). Cell type and time point are not known. The chain uses TRBV6-2 or TRBV6-3 and TRBJ2-5, with D possibly being TRBD2 (6 bases). The sample comprised PBMCs or a T cell subset sorted from them (not recorded which). CDR3 nucleotides: TGTGCCAGCAGTTCAATCAGGAGGGCAGAGACCCAGTACTTC. Protein sequence: CASSSIRRAETQYF.